This T cell receptor (beta chain) originates from a study of CD8 T cells in Susac syndrome. Healthy donors formed controls matched for age and sex. The RNA input was roughly 0.45 to 1 ug, and it was reverse transcribed with random hexamers. An immunoSEQ multiplex PCR generated amplified TCR beta CDR3 products spanning 54 Vbeta and 13 Jbeta. MiXCR, applied by TCRdb to the immunoSEQ multiplex PCR reads, yields one record per CDR3 protein. The sample lists approximately 150,000 distinct CDR3 sequences, less than 95% occurring once. This TCR derives from a human donor in good health. Material: CD4+ T cells from PBMCs.

CDR3 protein: CASSIDQGTGELFF. The CDR3 nucleotides read TGTGCCAGTAGTATAGATCAGGGGACCGGGGAGCTGTTTTTT. The chain uses TRBV19 and TRBJ2-2; a possible D gene is TRBD1 (6 bases). The V gene lost 0 bases and the J gene lost 5 bases, with 7 bases spanning the gap. The CDR3 length is 14 residues. The germline V gene has CDR1 LNHDA and CDR2 SQIVND (reference sequence).